The 32 T cell receptor beta chains below come from one sample, sequenced in a study of blood T cell repertoires in COVID-19. Only in-frame clones appear in the TCRdb table, and some are missing; sequencing was by immunoSEQ multiplex PCR. The repertoire includes 55,000 to 80,000 clones, 85% to 90% of them detected once, and about 10% sits in the top ten. Input material: peripheral blood. Receptor source: an elderly man with acute or convalescent COVID-19.

This clone was seen more than once but under ten times. CDR3 sequence: CASSPSDRDGNTIYF. The CDR3, as DNA: TGTGCCAGCAGCCCCTCCGACAGGGATGGAAACACCATATATTTT. This chain uses TRBV3-1 (or the pseudogene TRBV3-2) with TRBJ1-3; TRBD1 agrees at 7 bases. V trimming: 4 bases; J trimming: 3 bases; junction bases outside the gene matches: 6. CDR3 size: 15 residues. Germline-derived CDR1 and CDR2 are LGHDT and YNNKEL (reference sequence).

The genes are TRBV6-5 and TRBJ1-5; TRBD1 matches 8 bases. CDR3 length: 15 amino acids. V gave up 5 bases and J gave up 3 bases; unmatched junction bases: 6. Germline CDR1 is MNHEY and CDR2 is SVGAGI. The CDR3 region has the DNA TGTGCCAGCAGTCCAGGGGGCAGATACAATCAGCCCCAGCATTTT. Translating gives CASSPGGRYNQPQHF.

The chain links TRBV5-6 to TRBJ1-3; D gene unclear. Germline CDR1 is SGHDT and CDR2 is YYEEEE. Trimming removed 0 bases at V and 4 bases at J, with 14 bases between. The CDR3 contains 16 residues. The CDR3 DNA reads as TGTGCCAGCAGCTTGGGCGAGGTCTTCTCCGGAAACACCATATATTTT. It codes for CASSLGEVFSGNTIYF.

This clone was counted a few times. The rearrangement uses TRBV5-1 and TRBJ1-6; a weak D match, TRBD1 (6 bases). Trimming took 0 bases from V and 6 from J, leaving 10 bases between them. CDR3 length equals 15 residues. CDR1 and CDR2 from the germline V gene are SGHRS and YFSETQ. CDR3 nucleotides: TGCGCCAGCAGCTTGGAATCAGGGGTTAATTCACCCCTCCACTTT. It translates to CASSLESGVNSPLHF.

This clone has a single count. The chain employs TRBV21-1 and TRBJ1-1; TRBD1, the D gene given by the table, was not confirmed from the DNA. TRBV21-1 is a pseudogene segment. This CDR3 has 15 residues. CDR3 sequence (DNA): TGTGCCAGCAGCAAACCGGGACAGATAAACACTGAAGCTTTCTTT. Encoded protein: CASSKPGQINTEAFF.

DNA for the CDR3: TGCAGCGCGAGAGGGGGTTTAAACTATGGCTACACCTTC. Protein sequence: CSARGGLNYGYTF. This chain uses TRBV29-1 with TRBJ1-2; D might be TRBD1 (6 bases). The CDR3 is 13 residues long. Germline V gene sequence: CDR1 SQVTM, CDR2 ANQGSEA. With 7 bases removed from V and 2 bases from J, the gap between germline ends came to 14 bases.

The chain is built from TRBV11-3 and TRBJ2-1; 9 bases fit TRBD1. Germline V CDR1 and CDR2: SGHNT, YENEEA. The V segment lost 1 base and the J segment 10 bases; nucleotides outside the gene matches: 11. The CDR3 is 16 residues long. In nucleotides, the CDR3 is TGTGCCAGCAGCTTAGGGAGGGGGGACAGGGAAAAGGAGCAGTTCTTC. Its translation: CASSLGRGDREKEQFF.

This clone was seen only once. The genes are TRBV27 and TRBJ1-2; the D is unclear. V lost 8 bases and J lost 2, with 9 bases in between. Germline loops: CDR1 MNHEY, CDR2 SMNVEV (reference sequence). This CDR3 is built from 12 residues. The DNA for the CDR3 is TGTGCCAGCCGACGGGAGAACTATGGCTACACCTTC. Protein sequence: CASRRENYGYTF.

This chain joins TRBV5-1 and TRBJ1-1; 8 nucleotides align to TRBD1. With V trimmed by 0 bases and J by 4 bases, 5 bases remained unmatched. CDR1 is SGHRS, CDR2 YFSETQ, per germline. The CDR3 covers 15 residues. CDR3 residues: CASSLGQGAGTEAFF. In DNA form, the CDR3 reads TGCGCCAGCAGCTTGGGTCAGGGGGCAGGCACTGAAGCTTTCTTT.

The chain links TRBV10-3 to TRBJ1-6, with D perhaps matching TRBD1 (6 bases). The CDR3 is 13 amino acids. V was clipped by 5 bases and J by 8 bases, with 10 bases between them. The germline V gene encodes CDR1 ENHRY and CDR2 SYGVKD. CDR3 region: CAISRDTDSPLHF. The DNA of the CDR3 is TGTGCCATCAGTCGGGACACCGATTCACCCCTCCACTTT.

CDR3 sequence (DNA): TGTGCCAGTAGGTCCCAAACCTATTCCACTGAAGCTTTCTTT. The encoded protein is CASRSQTYSTEAFF. The chain employs TRBV19 and TRBJ1-1; no reliable D call. The CDR3 spans 14 residues. Trimming removed 6 bases at V and 4 bases at J, with 15 bases between. Germline V CDR1 and CDR2: LNHDA, SQIVND (reference sequence).

The rearrangement joins TRBV4-1 to TRBJ1-1; D is perhaps TRBD1 (6 bases). The CDR3 is 17 amino acids. In germline, CDR1 is MGHRA, CDR2 YSYEKL. V lost 1 base to trimming and J lost 5 bases, with 20 bases between them. CDR3 region: CASSQGTPRGGRTEAFF. The CDR3 coding sequence is TGCGCCAGCAGCCAAGGGACGCCTAGGGGGGGAAGGACTGAAGCTTTCTTT.

The chain links TRBV5-1 to TRBJ1-1; TRBD1 is a possible D gene (5 bases). V was shortened by 4 bases and J by 7 bases, with 17 bases between the two germline ends. CDR1 is SGHRS, CDR2 YFSETQ, per germline. CDR3 length: 14 amino acids. The CDR3 DNA sequence: TGCGCCAGCAGCCTTACTGACGGGAGGGGTGAAGCTTTCTTT. Amino acids: CASSLTDGRGEAFF.

The CDR3 DNA follows: TGTGCCAGTAGTACGAACAGGGGAGCGGGTGCGGACACCGGGGAGCTGTTTTTT. Amino acids: CASSTNRGAGADTGELFF. This chain joins TRBV19 and TRBJ2-2; TRBD1 is a possible D gene (7 bases). CDR1 LNHDA and CDR2 SQIVND come from the germline V gene (reference sequence). Trimming took 4 bases from V and 3 from J, leaving 21 bases between them. The CDR3 has 18 amino acids.

In this sample, this clone turned up once. This chain links TRBV7-9 with TRBJ2-1, with 8 bases fitting TRBD2. The CDR3 spans 15 residues. From germline, CDR1 is SEHNR and CDR2 FQNEAQ (reference sequence). The V segment lost 6 bases and the J segment 1 base; nucleotides outside the gene matches: 5. The CDR3 region has the DNA TGTGCCAGCAGAAAAGCGGGGGTGTCCTACAATGAGCAGTTCTTC. Translation: CASRKAGVSYNEQFF. The full variable domain, completed using reference TRBV7-9 and TRBJ2-1, is DTGVSQNPRHKITKRGQNVTFRCDPISEHNRLYWYRQTLGQGPEFLTYFQNEAQLEKSRLLSDRFSAERPKGSFSTLEIQRTEQGDSAMYLCASRKAGVSYNEQFFGPGTRLTVL.

The rearrangement uses TRBV29-1 and TRBJ1-1, with TRBD1 matching over 7 bases. The CDR3 runs to 13 residues. The germline gives CDR1 SQVTM, CDR2 ANQGSEA. The ends lost 6 bases at V and 1 base at J; junction bases unmatched: 5. CDR3 residues: CSVSDRSNTEAFF. In DNA, the CDR3 is TGCAGCGTCTCGGACAGGTCGAACACTGAAGCTTTCTTT.

The sample holds one count of this clone. This chain joins TRBV5-1 and TRBJ1-1; D uncertain. V lost 4 bases and J lost 1, with 11 bases in between. Germline-derived CDR1 and CDR2 are SGHRS and YFSETQ. The CDR3 is 14 residues long. This CDR3 is CASSLWTENTEAFF. The CDR3 DNA reads as TGCGCCAGCAGCCTCTGGACTGAGAACACTGAAGCTTTCTTT.

The V gene is TRBV29-1, the J gene TRBJ2-7; possible D gene TRBD1, 5 bases. Germline assignment: CDR1 SQVTM and CDR2 ANQGSEA. The CDR3 loop spans 13 amino acids. V lost 8 bases and J lost 0, with 14 bases in between. CDR3 sequence: CSPQQVSSYEQYF. The CDR3 DNA reads as TGCAGCCCCCAACAGGTTAGCTCCTACGAGCAGTACTTC.

This clone was seen more than once but under ten times. V and J are TRBV12-3 or TRBV12-4 and TRBJ1-1, with D unresolved. V was cut by 7 bases and J by 8 bases, with 17 bases left in between. CDR3 size: 13 residues. The CDR3 bases are TGTGCCAGCATTCTCTCCGGGGTCCGGGAAGCTTTCTTT. It translates to CASILSGVREAFF.

V and J are TRBV2 and TRBJ2-7; 8 bases agree with TRBD1. The length of the CDR3 is 14 residues. The V gene end was trimmed by 8 bases and the J gene end by 0 bases; junction bases not matched to a gene: 6. The germline V gene encodes CDR1 SNHLY and CDR2 FYNNEI. CDR3 loop: CASPRDRSSYEQYF. Written as DNA, the CDR3 is TGTGCCAGCCCCCGGGACAGGAGCTCCTACGAGCAGTACTTC.

This clone has just one count. The chain has TRBV14 and TRBJ1-1, with D perhaps matching TRBD1 (6 bases). The CDR3 totals 15 residues. Germline V lookup: CDR1 SGHDN, CDR2 FVKESK. Trimming took 4 bases from V and 1 from J, leaving 13 bases between them. The CDR3 DNA sequence: TGTGCCAGCAGCCTCAACAGGGAGAGGAACACTGAAGCTTTCTTT. Its protein is CASSLNRERNTEAFF.

The chain carries TRBV5-1 and TRBJ1-2; 7 positions match TRBD1. After removal of 1 base from V and 2 bases from J, the junction contained 2 bases not matched to a gene. In germline, CDR1 is SGHRS, CDR2 YFSETQ. The CDR3 totals 14 residues. The CDR3 nucleotides read TGCGCCAGCAGCTTGACAGGGGACAACTATGGCTACACCTTC. Translating it yields CASSLTGDNYGYTF.

The chain links TRBV2 to TRBJ2-7, with D tentatively TRBD1 (5 bases). The CDR3 totals 14 residues. The germline V gene has CDR1 SNHLY and CDR2 FYNNEI. V lost 5 bases, J lost 0 bases, and 11 bases lay in between. CDR3 in DNA: TGTGCCAGCAGTAGGGTCAGGGACTCCTACGAGCAGTACTTC. Translation: CASSRVRDSYEQYF.

The genes are TRBV18 and TRBJ1-1; no firm D call. CDR1 is KGHSH and CDR2 is LQKENI in the germline V gene. The CDR3 sequence is 13 residues long. V dropped 3 bases and J dropped 11 bases, with 16 bases sitting between them. The CDR3 nucleotides are TGTGCCAGCTCACCTTCATGGGGAGTCGAGGCTTTCTTT. Translated, it gives CASSPSWGVEAFF.

V usage is TRBV27 and J usage is TRBJ2-7; D gene unclear. The germline V gene encodes CDR1 MNHEY and CDR2 SMNVEV (reference sequence). The V end lost 5 bases, the J end lost 5 bases, and 16 bases lay between the germline ends. The CDR3 is 14 amino acids. In DNA, the CDR3 is TGTGCCAGCAGTCCCTCCGGAAGGCGGAACGAGCAGTACTTC. Translation gives CASSPSGRRNEQYF.

This chain connects TRBV18 to TRBJ2-3; a possible D gene is TRBD1 (6 bases). The CDR3 covers 15 residues. The germline V gene has CDR1 KGHSH and CDR2 LQKENI. The V gene lost 3 bases and the J gene lost 2 bases, with 12 bases spanning the gap. CDR3 loop: CASSPQGLTTDTQYF. CDR3 in DNA: TGTGCCAGCTCACCCCAGGGGCTTACCACAGATACGCAGTATTTT.

CDR3 DNA sequence: TGTGCCAGCAGCCTCGGGGTCGGAGATACGCAGTATTTT. Amino acids: CASSLGVGDTQYF. The genes are TRBV12-3 or TRBV12-4 and TRBJ2-3; tentatively, D is TRBD2 (5 bases). Between the trimmed V and J ends, which lost 6 bases and 5 bases, there was a span of 12 bases. This CDR3 is 13 amino acids long.

Written as DNA, the CDR3 is TGTGCCACCTCCAAGCGGGAGTTTAAAGTTGATGAGCAGTTCTTC. Protein sequence: CATSKREFKVDEQFF. This chain connects TRBV15 to TRBJ2-1; 8 bases are shared with TRBD2. The CDR3 covers 15 residues. V gave up 8 bases and J gave up 8 bases; unmatched junction bases: 14. Germline assignment: CDR1 LNHNV and CDR2 YYDKDF (reference sequence). The full variable domain, with the rest looked up from reference TRBV15 and TRBJ2-1, is DAMVIQNPRYQVTQFGKPVTLSCSQTLNHNVMYWYQQKSSQAPKLLFHYYDKDFNNEADTPDNFQSRRPNTSFCFLDIRSPGLGDTAMYLCATSKREFKVDEQFFGPGTRLTVL.

The chain links TRBV30 to TRBJ1-1; no clear D gene. Germline V lookup: CDR1 GTSNPN, CDR2 SVGIG (reference sequence). Trimming removed 3 bases at V and 2 bases at J, with 7 bases between. The length of the CDR3 is 12 residues. CDR3 sequence reads: CAWSRLNTEAFF. Here the CDR3 DNA reads TGTGCCTGGAGCAGGCTTAACACTGAAGCTTTCTTT.

V usage is TRBV3-1 (or the pseudogene TRBV3-2) and J usage is TRBJ2-7, with D uncertain. The ends were cut back, 3 bases at V and 5 bases at J, with 5 bases in the middle. This CDR3 contains 11 residues. The germline V gene encodes CDR1 LGHDT and CDR2 YNNKEL (reference sequence). This chain's CDR3 is CASSHRDEQYF. The CDR3 coding sequence is TGTGCCAGCAGCCATAGAGACGAGCAGTACTTC.

This rearrangement joins TRBV12-1 to TRBJ2-1; TRBD2, the table's D call, was not compared with the DNA. TRBV12-1 is annotated as a pseudogene. This CDR3 is 12 amino acids long. The CDR3: CASSLLANEQFF. CDR3 bases: TGTGCCAGCAGCTTACTAGCGAATGAGCAGTTCTTC.

The chain carries TRBV5-1 and TRBJ1-2; possible D gene TRBD1, 6 bases. The V gene lost 0 bases and the J gene lost 8 bases, with 14 bases spanning the gap. The length of the CDR3 is 14 residues. Germline V gives CDR1 SGHRS, CDR2 YFSETQ. CDR3 nucleotides: TGCGCCAGCAGCTTGGAGGCAGGGGTAAAGGGCTACACCTTC. Translation: CASSLEAGVKGYTF.